The 26 T cell receptor beta chains in this list originate from one sample, sequenced in a study of low-dose radiotherapy and immunotherapy resistance in tumors. Alpha- and beta-chain coverage of first-strand cDNA came from TRAV- and TRBV-specific primers. The authors amplified TCRs for 20 PCR cycles with a constant-region primer and a V-primer adapter. Using its own MiXCR run on the reads, TCRdb lists one record per CDR3 protein. Altogether tens of thousands of distinct CDR3 sequences are present, 20% to 25% being singletons, with the ten largest covering over 9%. The time point was: after trial treatment. Treatment: LDRT plus nivolumab, ipilimumab, low-dose cyclophosphamide and aspirin (RACIN trial). Sequenced material: PBMCs, taken after low-dose radiotherapy plus immunotherapy. The source of these receptors is a male donor with prostate cancer.

Ten or more counts support this clonotype. CDR3: CASSTAVADEQFF. CDR3 bases: TGCGCCAGCAGCACGGCGGTCGCGGATGAGCAGTTCTTC. This rearrangement joins TRBV5-1 to TRBJ2-1; the D is unclear. V was shortened by 4 bases and J by 8 bases, with 13 bases between the two germline ends. Germline CDR1 SGHRS, CDR2 YFSETQ. The CDR3 consists of 13 residues.

This clonotype was seen ten or more times. The V gene is TRBV5-3, the J gene TRBJ1-5, with TRBD1 matching over 7 bases. Being an ORF, TRBV5-3 has a function that is uncertain. The CDR3 runs to 13 residues. J lost 5 bases, V lost 8 bases, and 7 bases had no gene match. The CDR3 bases are TGTGCCAGCAGCCGGGACAGTGATCAGCCCCAGCATTTT. This translates into CASSRDSDQPQHF.

This clonotype has ten or more counts. V and J are TRBV6-2 or TRBV6-3 and TRBJ2-7; 9 bases are shared with TRBD1. Germline CDR1 reads MNHEY; CDR2 reads SVGEGT. The length of the CDR3 is 15 residues. Trimming cost V 2 bases and J 3 bases; bases outside gene matches: 5. The CDR3 sequence: CASSYVGTGIYEQYF. CDR3 bases: TGTGCCAGCAGTTACGTCGGGACAGGGATCTACGAGCAGTACTTC.

In its sample, this clonotype was seen many times. This sequence joins TRBV27 and TRBJ2-1; 12 positions match TRBD2. The germline CDR1 and CDR2 sequences are MNHEY and SMNVEV (reference sequence). V lost 2 bases to trimming and J lost 4 bases; unmatched junction nucleotides: 3. CDR3 length equals 16 residues. The CDR3 is CASSLTTSGGYNEQFF. Here the CDR3 DNA reads TGTGCCAGCAGTTTAACGACTAGCGGGGGTTACAATGAGCAGTTCTTC.

V and J are TRBV11-2 and TRBJ2-7; D remains ambiguous. Germline CDR1 SGHAT, CDR2 FQNNGV. The CDR3 spans 12 residues. The ends were cut back, 7 bases at V and 3 bases at J, with 10 bases in the middle. CDR3: CASTLGVYEQYF. Here the CDR3 DNA reads TGTGCCAGCACCCTTGGGGTCTACGAGCAGTACTTC.

This clonotype was seen a few times. DNA for the CDR3: TGTGCCAGTAGACGATTGACAGGGGCGTCTGGGGAGCTGTTTTTT. Translated: CASRRLTGASGELFF. This chain connects TRBV19 to TRBJ2-2; 8 bases agree with TRBD1. Germline V gene data show CDR1 as LNHDA and CDR2 as SQIVND (reference sequence). With V trimmed by 6 bases and J by 8 bases, 11 bases remained unmatched. CDR3 length: 15 amino acids.

This clonotype occurred many times. The V gene is TRBV2, the J gene TRBJ2-5; D is uncertain. The germline V gene has CDR1 SNHLY and CDR2 FYNNEI. V was cut by 10 bases and J by 0 bases, with 9 bases left in between. The CDR3 consists of 12 residues. The CDR3 nucleotides read TGTGCCACCCGGGCAGACCAAGAGACCCAGTACTTC. Protein product: CATRADQETQYF.

By sample fraction, this clonotype is medium-sized. V gene TRBV6-6 combines with J gene TRBJ1-1; possibly TRBD1 for D (6 bases). This CDR3 is 17 amino acids long. Trimming removed 4 bases at V and 5 bases at J, with 23 bases between. Germline V lookup: CDR1 MNHNY, CDR2 SVGAGI (reference sequence). The CDR3 sequence is CASSLNGLRGRGTEAFF. The DNA of the CDR3 is TGTGCCAGCAGTTTAAATGGCTTGCGGGGGCGAGGTACTGAAGCTTTCTTT.

This clonotype was detected ten times or more. The chain joins TRBV6-6 to TRBJ2-5; TRBD2 is a possible D gene (5 bases). The CDR3 loop spans 15 amino acids. Germline V gene data show CDR1 as MNHNY and CDR2 as SVGAGI (reference sequence). Trimming stripped 2 bases from V and 3 bases from J, with 13 bases between. CDR3 DNA sequence: TGTGCCAGCAGTTACCGGGGAGCGACTGAAGAGACCCAGTACTTC. Residues: CASSYRGATEETQYF.

This clonotype was seen ten or more times. V gene TRBV7-9 combines with J gene TRBJ2-3; 9 bases are a match to TRBD2. V was pared by 1 base and J by 4 bases, with 0 bases of the junction left unmatched. Per germline, CDR1 SEHNR and CDR2 FQNEAQ (reference sequence). CDR3 length: 14 amino acids. CDR3 DNA sequence: TGTGCCAGCAGCTTAGGCGGGGGGGCAGATACGCAGTATTTT. Protein product: CASSLGGGADTQYF. Complete variable domain (other parts from reference TRBV7-9 and TRBJ2-3): DTGVSQNPRHKITKRGQNVTFRCDPISEHNRLYWYRQTLGQGPEFLTYFQNEAQLEKSRLLSDRFSAERPKGSFSTLEIQRTEQGDSAMYLCASSLGGGADTQYFGPGTRLTVL.

J is TRBJ1-2 and V is TRBV14, with D possibly being TRBD1 (6 bases). The CDR3 runs to 16 residues. The V and J ends lost 4 bases and 0 bases respectively, with 15 bases between them. In germline, CDR1 is SGHDN, CDR2 FVKESK. The CDR3 spells CASSPNGGITNYGYTF. The DNA of the CDR3 is TGTGCCAGCAGCCCTAATGGGGGCATAACTAACTATGGCTACACCTTC.

This clonotype was picked up a small number of times. The chain recombines TRBV5-1 with TRBJ1-3, with 7 bases fitting TRBD1. Per germline, CDR1 SGHRS and CDR2 YFSETQ. With 2 bases clipped from V and 0 bases from J, the junction kept 5 bases outside the gene matches. CDR3 size: 16 residues. The CDR3 here is CASSLTGDDSGNTIYF. The DNA for the CDR3 is TGCGCCAGCAGCTTAACAGGGGACGACTCTGGAAACACCATATATTTT.

The chain combines TRBV28 with TRBJ1-1; D might be TRBD1 (6 bases). Germline CDR1 reads MDHEN; CDR2 reads SYDVKM. With 2 bases removed from V and 1 base from J, the gap between germline ends came to 14 bases. CDR3 length: 16 amino acids. Written as DNA, the CDR3 is TGTGCCAGCAGTTTAAGGGATGGCAGGGGGAACACTGAAGCTTTCTTT. This sequence encodes CASSLRDGRGNTEAFF. The full variable domain, with the rest looked up from reference TRBV28 and TRBJ1-1, is DVKVTQSSRYLVKRTGEKVFLECVQDMDHENMFWYRQDPGLGLRLIYFSYDVKMKEKGDIPEGYSVSREKKERFSLILESASTNQTSMYLCASSLRDGRGNTEAFFGQGTRLTVV.

Notes on this clonotype: A far larger clone is a single base away, which makes a read error likely. This sequence joins TRBV20-1 and TRBJ2-1; D call uncertain. The CDR3 sequence is 13 residues long. Germline CDR1 reads DFQATT; CDR2 reads SNEGSKA (reference sequence). V lost 0 bases, J lost 10 bases, and 13 bases lay in between. CDR3 sequence: CSAREDPSYEQFF. In DNA form, the CDR3 reads TGCAGTGCTAGAGAGGATCCCTCCTACGAGCAGTTCTTC.

This clonotype came up many times. The genes are TRBV14 and TRBJ2-7; 12 nucleotides match TRBD2. With 4 bases clipped from V and 5 bases from J, the junction kept 9 bases outside the gene matches. The CDR3 totals 16 residues. Germline CDR1 reads SGHDN; CDR2 reads FVKESK. The CDR3 region is CASSPRTSGIGHEQYF. The CDR3 DNA sequence: TGTGCCAGCAGCCCCCGGACTAGCGGGATAGGACACGAGCAGTACTTC.

The rearrangement links TRBV28 to TRBJ2-3; 8 bases line up with TRBD1. The germline CDR1 and CDR2 sequences are MDHEN and SYDVKM. The CDR3 loop spans 15 amino acids. The V and J ends lost 2 bases and 4 bases, in that order; junction bases with no gene match: 5. CDR3 loop: CASSLQGAGADTQYF. CDR3 DNA sequence: TGTGCCAGCAGTTTACAGGGGGCAGGAGCAGATACGCAGTATTTT.

This clonotype has just a few counts. The V and J genes are TRBV20-1 and TRBJ2-3; unclear D gene. Germline CDR1 reads DFQATT; CDR2 reads SNEGSKA (reference sequence). Trimming removed 6 bases at V and 2 bases at J, with 15 bases between. The CDR3 is 14 amino acids. This chain's CDR3 is CSAAYGDNTDTQYF. The CDR3 region has the DNA TGCAGTGCCGCATATGGGGATAACACAGATACGCAGTATTTT.

This clonotype qualifies as medium-sized (0.01 to 0.1%). V and J are TRBV27 and TRBJ2-3; D not certain. The ends were cut back, 2 bases at V and 4 bases at J, with 7 bases in the middle. This CDR3 is 13 amino acids long. Germline lookup yields CDR1 MNHEY and CDR2 SMNVEV (reference sequence). CDR3 coding DNA: TGTGCCAGCAGTTTAGTGTTCCCAGATACGCAGTATTTT. Its protein is CASSLVFPDTQYF.

This clonotype appeared many times. This rearrangement joins TRBV28 to TRBJ2-3; D perhaps matches TRBD2 (5 bases). The germline V and J ends were trimmed by 6 bases and 5 bases, with 18 bases remaining between them. CDR1 and CDR2 (germline): MDHEN, SYDVKM. The CDR3 covers 15 residues. CDR3: CASRDFDQVIDTQYF. The CDR3 bases are TGTGCCAGCAGGGACTTTGACCAGGTCATAGATACGCAGTATTTT.

The chain uses TRBV5-1 and TRBJ2-2, with 10 nucleotides matching TRBD2. In germline, CDR1 is SGHRS, CDR2 YFSETQ. CDR3 length: 16 residues. Trimming at V came to 4 bases and at J to 2 bases, leaving 5 bases not matched to a gene. CDR3 residues: CASSPSSGRNTGELFF. The CDR3 DNA sequence: TGCGCCAGCAGCCCTTCTAGCGGGAGAAACACCGGGGAGCTGTTTTTT.

This clonotype has just one count. The V call is TRBV18, the J call TRBJ2-5; maybe TRBD1 (6 bases). CDR1 and CDR2 from the germline V gene are KGHSH and LQKENI. V shed 3 bases and J shed 5 bases, with 10 bases lying between them. The length of the CDR3 is 13 residues. As DNA, the CDR3 is TGTGCCAGCTCACCCGACAGGCGGGAGACCCAGTACTTC. Amino acid sequence: CASSPDRRETQYF.

This clonotype has a count of ten or more. The chain recombines TRBV5-1 with TRBJ1-1; 7 nucleotides match TRBD1. In germline, CDR1 is SGHRS, CDR2 YFSETQ. The CDR3 runs 15 residues. V shed 4 bases, J shed 1 base, and the junction held 7 bases outside the gene matches. The CDR3 protein is CASSTTGLGNTEAFF. The CDR3 nucleotides are TGCGCCAGCAGCACGACAGGGCTGGGGAACACTGAAGCTTTCTTT.

This clonotype was observed at least ten times. The chain recombines TRBV3-1 with TRBJ2-5; D gene unclear. In germline, CDR1 is LGHDT, CDR2 YNNKEL (reference sequence). The CDR3 sequence is 14 residues long. The V end was cut by 2 bases, the J end by 1 base, with 8 bases between. Written as DNA, the CDR3 is TGTGCCAGCAGCCAAAGTCCAAGCCAAGAGACCCAGTACTTC. It encodes CASSQSPSQETQYF.

This clonotype was observed a few times. This chain uses TRBV5-6 with TRBJ2-1, with D tentatively TRBD1 or TRBD2 (6 bases each). The CDR3 has 15 amino acids. Germline V gene sequence: CDR1 SGHDT, CDR2 YYEEEE. V was clipped by 4 bases and J by 6 bases, with 17 bases between them. The CDR3 loop is CASSPGTRGGNEQFF. In nucleotides, the CDR3 is TGTGCCAGCAGCCCCGGGACTCGAGGGGGCAATGAGCAGTTCTTC.

This clonotype was observed many times. This probably arose from a read error, given a far larger clone one base away. The chain recombines TRBV28 with TRBJ2-1; TRBD1 or TRBD2 may be the D gene (7 bases each). V was pared by 6 bases and J by 10 bases, with 25 bases between. Germline CDR1 MDHEN, CDR2 SYDVKM. The CDR3 sequence is 16 residues long. The CDR3 region is CASRTRGGASSYEQFF. CDR3 coding DNA: TGTGCCAGCAGAACCAGGGGGGGAGCTAGCTCCTACGAGCAGTTCTTC.

This clonotype appeared many times. V and J are TRBV7-2 and TRBJ1-4; tentatively, D is TRBD1 (5 bases). Germline loops: CDR1 SGHTA, CDR2 FQGNSA. Trimming pared 7 bases from V and 1 base from J, leaving 13 bases between. The CDR3 length is 15 residues. CDR3 protein: CASTTGGKTNEKLFF. Written as DNA, the CDR3 is TGTGCCAGCACCACTGGGGGGAAAACTAATGAAAAACTGTTTTTT.